A single sample gave rise to the 18 T cell receptor beta chains below, sequenced in a study of OX40 agonist ivuxolimab in advanced cancers. Profiling relied on immunoSEQ multiplex PCR, and the TCRdb table lists in-frame clones only, not all of them. The sample comprises approximately 69,000 clones, 70% to 90% of which are singletons, and 0.65% to 0.9% rests with the top ten. The sample was CD4+ or CD8+ T cells sorted from blood, taken in a trial of the OX40 agonist ivuxolimab. Source of these receptors: an adult with an advanced solid tumor such as melanoma, head and neck, liver or kidney cancer.

The chain is built from TRBV5-1 and TRBJ1-3; D perhaps matches TRBD1 (5 bases). The CDR3 covers 15 residues. Looked up from germline, CDR1 is SGHRS and CDR2 is YFSETQ. V lost 1 base and J 2 bases, leaving 10 bases between the germline ends. CDR3 in amino acids: CASSLPRDPGNTIYF. CDR3 in DNA: TGCGCCAGCAGCTTGCCGAGGGACCCTGGAAACACCATATATTTT. Full variable domain (outside the CDR3, taken from reference TRBV5-1 and TRBJ1-3): KAGVTQTPRYLIKTRGQQVTLSCSPISGHRSVSWYQQTPGQGLQFLFEYFSETQRNKGNFPGRFSGRQFSNSRSEMNVSTLELGDSALYLCASSLPRDPGNTIYFGEGSWLTVV.

There are a few counts of this clone. V gene TRBV19 combines with J gene TRBJ2-1, with 12 positions matching TRBD2. This CDR3 is built from 16 residues. Losses at the gene ends were 3 bases for V and 10 bases for J; bases not matched to a gene: 10. CDR1 and CDR2 (germline): LNHDA, SQIVND (reference sequence). The CDR3 spells CASSIQPSGRAREQFF. CDR3 DNA sequence: TGTGCCAGTAGTATCCAACCTAGCGGGAGGGCCCGCGAGCAGTTCTTC.

Only one count was recorded for this clone. The chain joins TRBV19 to TRBJ1-1; 7 positions agree with TRBD1. With 6 bases clipped from V and 0 bases from J, the junction kept 7 bases outside the gene matches. In germline, CDR1 is LNHDA, CDR2 SQIVND (reference sequence). This CDR3 spans 15 amino acids. Here the CDR3 reads CASRGQHYLNTEAFF. DNA of the CDR3: TGTGCCAGTAGGGGACAGCATTATTTGAACACTGAAGCTTTCTTT.

The chain links TRBV2 to TRBJ1-5, with 7 bases fitting TRBD1. The germline V gene has CDR1 SNHLY and CDR2 FYNNEI. The length of the CDR3 is 15 residues. Trimming removed 8 bases from V and 4 bases from J; junction bases left unmatched: 11. This CDR3 reads CASEPTGARNQPQHF. For the CDR3, the DNA is TGTGCCAGCGAACCTACAGGGGCCCGTAATCAGCCCCAGCATTTT. Filled out from reference TRBV2 and TRBJ1-5, the complete variable domain reads EPEVTQTPSHQVTQMGQEVILRCVPISNHLYFYWYRQILGQKVEFLVSFYNNEISEKSEIFDDQFSVERPDGSNFTLKIRSTKLEDSAMYFCASEPTGARNQPQHFGDGTRLSIL.

DNA for the CDR3: TGTGCCAGCAGCATGCGGACTAGCGGGAGGGACAATGAGCAGTTCTTC. This gives the protein CASSMRTSGRDNEQFF. The chain is built from TRBV7-8 and TRBJ2-1, with TRBD2 identical over 15 bases. The CDR3 has 16 amino acids. The germline CDR1 and CDR2 sequences are SGHVS and FQNEAQ. The J segment lost 5 bases and the V segment lost 5 bases, leaving 4 bases of the junction unmatched.

The V call is TRBV5-1, the J call TRBJ2-7; 9 nucleotides match TRBD1. This CDR3 is 16 amino acids long. V was clipped by 0 bases and J by 3 bases; unmatched bases: 7. The germline V gene encodes CDR1 SGHRS and CDR2 YFSETQ. The CDR3 DNA reads TGCGCCAGCAGCTTGGCGATCGGACAGGGGTACTACGAGCAGTACTTC. This translates into CASSLAIGQGYYEQYF.

The J gene is TRBJ1-1, the V gene TRBV28; D gene unclear. The CDR3 consists of 15 residues. V lost 3 bases and J 1 base, leaving 12 bases between the germline ends. The V gene's germline CDR1 is MDHEN and CDR2 SYDVKM. DNA for the CDR3: TGTGCCAGCAGTTTGGCGGGCTTACGGAACACTGAAGCTTTCTTT. Residues: CASSLAGLRNTEAFF.

V usage is TRBV6-6 and J usage is TRBJ1-5, with D maybe TRBD1 (5 bases). Per germline, CDR1 MNHNY and CDR2 SVGAGI (reference sequence). The CDR3 extends over 15 amino acids. V was clipped by 6 bases and J by 1 base, with 13 bases between them. The CDR3 sequence: CASRAAGLSNQPQHF. CDR3 bases: TGTGCCAGCAGGGCGGCAGGGTTGAGCAATCAGCCCCAGCATTTT.

This clone was detected only a few times. The V gene is TRBV5-6, the J gene TRBJ1-3; D remains unclear. Germline CDR1 reads SGHDT; CDR2 reads YYEEEE. V was clipped by 0 bases and J by 0 bases, with 10 bases between them. The CDR3 spans 16 residues. The CDR3 here is CASSLVGRLSGNTIYF. In DNA form, the CDR3 reads TGTGCCAGCAGCTTGGTCGGCCGCCTCTCTGGAAACACCATATATTTT. Looking up the rest from reference TRBV5-6 and TRBJ1-3 gives the full variable domain: DAGVTQSPTHLIKTRGQQVTLRCSPKSGHDTVSWYQQALGQGPQFIFQYYEEEERQRGNFPDRFSGHQFPNYSSELNVNALLLGDSALYLCASSLVGRLSGNTIYFGEGSWLTVV.

The chain links TRBV27 to TRBJ2-4; tentatively, D is TRBD1 (5 bases). This CDR3 spans 16 amino acids. Looked up from germline, CDR1 is MNHEY and CDR2 is SMNVEV (reference sequence). Trimming took off 3 bases at V and 0 bases at J, with 12 bases between the two ends. CDR3 residues: CASSFTGGIAKNIQYF. CDR3 nucleotides: TGTGCCAGCAGTTTCACAGGCGGTATAGCCAAAAACATTCAGTACTTC.

The table lists this clone with a count of one. This chain connects TRBV7-9 to TRBJ2-7; possible D gene TRBD2, 5 bases. Germline V gene sequence: CDR1 SEHNR, CDR2 FQNEAQ (reference sequence). Trimming cost V 7 bases and J 2 bases, with 6 bases left between them. The CDR3 spans 11 residues. The CDR3 reads CASTGTYEQYF. Here the CDR3 DNA reads TGTGCCAGCACCGGGACCTACGAGCAGTACTTC. Looking up the rest from reference TRBV7-9 and TRBJ2-7 gives the full variable domain: DTGVSQNPRHKITKRGQNVTFRCDPISEHNRLYWYRQTLGQGPEFLTYFQNEAQLEKSRLLSDRFSAERPKGSFSTLEIQRTEQGDSAMYLCASTGTYEQYFGPGTRLTVT.

V usage is TRBV7-9 and J usage is TRBJ1-2; maybe TRBD1 (5 bases). The germline V and J ends were trimmed by 5 bases and 4 bases, with 11 bases remaining between them. This CDR3 region has 13 residues. CDR1 is SEHNR, CDR2 FQNEAQ, per germline (reference sequence). The CDR3 is CASSLMGGYGYTF. DNA of the CDR3: TGTGCCAGCAGCCTAATGGGGGGCTATGGCTACACCTTC.

The count of this clone is one. CDR3 residues: CASSLHRGETQYF. CDR3 in DNA: TGCGCCAGCAGCCTACATCGAGGGGAGACCCAGTACTTC. This chain links TRBV4-1 with TRBJ2-5, with D possibly being TRBD2 (5 bases). The CDR3 runs 13 residues. The V gene lost 4 bases and the J gene lost 5 bases, with 11 bases spanning the gap. Germline loops: CDR1 MGHRA, CDR2 YSYEKL.

The chain employs TRBV4-2 and TRBJ2-4, with D perhaps assigned TRBD1 or TRBD2 (7 bases each). The germline V and J ends were trimmed by 4 bases and 8 bases, with 15 bases remaining between them. The CDR3 extends over 14 amino acids. Germline V lookup: CDR1 LGHNA, CDR2 YNFKEQ. The CDR3 nucleotides are TGTGCCAGCAGCCGGGAGGGGACAGTAGACATTCAGTACTTC. Translating gives CASSREGTVDIQYF.

This chain links TRBV4-1 with TRBJ1-5; the D is unclear. The CDR3 is 13 amino acids. With 3 bases removed from V and 4 bases from J, the gap between germline ends came to 7 bases. Per the germline V gene, CDR1 is MGHRA and CDR2 is YSYEKL. The DNA for the CDR3 is TGCGCCAGCAGCCAGCAACAGAATCAGCCCCAGCATTTT. It yields the protein CASSQQQNQPQHF.

This clone has only one observation. This chain uses TRBV5-4 with TRBJ2-3; no firm D call. V was pared by 4 bases and J by 2 bases, with 5 bases between. The CDR3 extends over 12 amino acids. The germline gives CDR1 SGHNT, CDR2 YYREEE (reference sequence). CDR3 sequence: CASSPDTDTQYF. CDR3 nucleotide sequence: TGTGCCAGCAGCCCTGACACAGATACGCAGTATTTT.

Only one count was recorded for this clone. The V and J genes are TRBV11-2 and TRBJ2-7, with 9 bases matching TRBD1. The CDR3 totals 14 residues. The germline V gene encodes CDR1 SGHAT and CDR2 FQNNGV. The V and J ends lost 1 base and 4 bases, in that order; junction bases with no gene match: 2. This CDR3 reads CASSLAGTGYEQYF. The CDR3 nucleotides read TGTGCCAGCAGCTTAGCCGGGACAGGGTACGAGCAGTACTTC.

The chain joins TRBV5-1 to TRBJ2-5, with 7 positions matching TRBD1. The length of the CDR3 is 15 residues. Trimming removed 0 bases from V and 5 bases from J; junction bases left unmatched: 7. Per the germline V gene, CDR1 is SGHRS and CDR2 is YFSETQ. CDR3 in DNA: TGCGCCAGCAGCTTGGTAGATCACAGGGGTGAGACCCAGTACTTC. Translation: CASSLVDHRGETQYF.